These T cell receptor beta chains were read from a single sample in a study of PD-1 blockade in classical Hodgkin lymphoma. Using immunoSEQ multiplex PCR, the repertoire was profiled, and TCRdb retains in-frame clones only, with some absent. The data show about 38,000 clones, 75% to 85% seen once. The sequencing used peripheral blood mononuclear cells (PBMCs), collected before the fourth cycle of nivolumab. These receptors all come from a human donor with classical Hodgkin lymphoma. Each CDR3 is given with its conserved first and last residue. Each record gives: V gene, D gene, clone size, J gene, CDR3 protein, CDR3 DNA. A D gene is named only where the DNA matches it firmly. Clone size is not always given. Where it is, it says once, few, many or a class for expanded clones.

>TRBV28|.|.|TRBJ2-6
CASRPDSLANSGANVLTF
TGTGCCAGCAGGCCGGACAGTTTGGCCAACTCTGGGGCCAACGTCCTGACTTTC
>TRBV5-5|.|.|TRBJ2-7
CASSLTGAGEQYF
TGTGCCAGCAGCTTGACAGGGGCGGGAGAGCAGTACTTC
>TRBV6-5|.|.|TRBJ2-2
CASSLTTGELFF
TGTGCCAGCAGCCTAACCACCGGGGAGCTGTTTTTT
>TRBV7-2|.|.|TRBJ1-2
CASRPARQAHGYTF
TGTGCCAGCAGACCCGCGAGACAGGCCCATGGCTACACCTTC
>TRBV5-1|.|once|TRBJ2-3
CASSLVDSTDTQYF
TGCGCCAGCAGCTTGGTTGACAGCACAGATACGCAGTATTTT
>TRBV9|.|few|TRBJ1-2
CASSVDGQGLGYGYTF
TGTGCCAGCAGCGTAGATGGTCAGGGGTTGGGGTATGGCTACACCTTC
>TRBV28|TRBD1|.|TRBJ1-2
CASSLNGQGVNYGYTF
TGTGCCAGCAGTTTAAATGGACAGGGGGTTAACTATGGCTACACCTTC
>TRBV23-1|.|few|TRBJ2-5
CASSQSVPASQYF
TGCGCCAGCAGTCAATCGGTCCCGGCATCCCAGTACTTC
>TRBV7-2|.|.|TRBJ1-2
CASRQGVSYGYTF
TGTGCCAGCAGACAGGGAGTTAGCTATGGCTACACCTTC
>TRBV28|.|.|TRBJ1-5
CASTIGRSSNQPQHF
TGTGCCAGCACCATAGGACGGTCCTCTAATCAGCCCCAGCATTTT
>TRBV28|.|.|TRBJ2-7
CASSARSEQYF
TGTGCCAGCAGTGCCCGGAGCGAGCAGTACTTC
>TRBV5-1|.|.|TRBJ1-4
CASSLFEGANEKLFF
TGCGCCAGCAGCTTGTTCGAGGGCGCTAATGAAAAACTGTTTTTT
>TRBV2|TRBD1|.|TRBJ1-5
CASSEGTGGGQPQHF
TGTGCCAGCAGTGAAGGGACAGGGGGTGGTCAGCCCCAGCATTTT
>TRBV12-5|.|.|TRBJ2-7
CASGLEELVYF
TGTGCTAGTGGTTTGGAGGAGCTCGTGTACTTC
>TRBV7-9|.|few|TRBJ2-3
CASSPGGRGTDTQYF
TGTGCCAGCAGTCCAGGAGGACGGGGCACAGATACGCAGTATTTT
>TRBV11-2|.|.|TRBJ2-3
CASSLDKPTDTQYF
TGTGCCAGCAGCTTAGATAAACCGACAGATACGCAGTATTTT
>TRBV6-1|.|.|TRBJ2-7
CASSEKGGFYEQYF
TGTGCCAGCAGTGAGAAGGGGGGGTTTTACGAGCAGTACTTC
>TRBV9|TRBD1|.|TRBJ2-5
CASSVGTARQETQYF
TGTGCCAGCAGCGTGGGGACAGCGAGACAAGAGACCCAGTACTTC
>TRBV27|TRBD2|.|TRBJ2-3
CASGRLAPTDTQYF
TGTGCCAGCGGAAGACTAGCTCCCACAGATACGCAGTATTTT
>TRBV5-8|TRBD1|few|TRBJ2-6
CASSAGTDHSGANVLTF
TGTGCCAGCAGCGCCGGGACAGATCACTCTGGGGCCAACGTCCTGACTTTC
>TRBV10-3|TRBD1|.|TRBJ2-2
CAISEIRTGLAGKDGELFF
TGTGCCATCAGTGAGATACGGACAGGACTCGCCGGAAAGGACGGGGAGCTGTTTTTT
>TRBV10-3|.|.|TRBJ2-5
CAISESLGTQYF
TGTGCCATCAGTGAGTCCCTAGGGACCCAGTACTTC
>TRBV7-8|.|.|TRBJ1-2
CASSLDWQGIIAF
TGTGCCAGCAGCTTAGACTGGCAGGGAATTATCGCCTTC
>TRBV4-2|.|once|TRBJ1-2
CASSQERQITF
TGTGCCAGCAGCCAAGAGCGGCAGATCACCTTC
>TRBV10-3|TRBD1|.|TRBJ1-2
CAIAPGQGFGGRGYTF
TGTGCCATCGCACCGGGACAGGGGTTTGGAGGTCGTGGCTACACCTTC
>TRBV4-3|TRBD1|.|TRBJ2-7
CASSQVVSWDSQELGEQYF
TGCGCCAGCAGCCAAGTGGTCTCTTGGGACAGTCAGGAGTTGGGCGAGCAGTACTTC
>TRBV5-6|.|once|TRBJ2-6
CASSLRRNSGANVLTF
TGTGCCAGCAGCTTGAGGAGAAACTCTGGGGCCAACGTCCTGACTTTC
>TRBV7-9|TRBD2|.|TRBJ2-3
CASSPRLAGPSTDTQYF
TGTGCCAGCAGCCCGAGACTAGCGGGACCTAGCACAGATACGCAGTATTTT
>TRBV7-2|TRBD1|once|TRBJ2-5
CASSLDRVEETQYF
TGTGCCAGCAGCTTGGACAGGGTCGAAGAGACCCAGTACTTC
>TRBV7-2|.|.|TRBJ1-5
CASSLRGWMGVGNQPQHF
TGTGCCAGCAGCTTAAGGGGTTGGATGGGAGTTGGTAATCAGCCCCAGCATTTT
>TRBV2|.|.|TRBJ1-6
CASSPRSGNSPLHF
TGTGCCAGCAGCCCCAGAAGTGGTAATTCACCCCTCCACTTT
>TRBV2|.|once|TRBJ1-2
CASSGRTYGYTF
TGTGCCAGCAGTGGACGGACCTATGGCTACACCTTC
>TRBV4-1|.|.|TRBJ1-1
CASSQDTGWGAEAFF
TGCGCCAGCAGCCAAGATACAGGGTGGGGCGCTGAAGCTTTCTTT
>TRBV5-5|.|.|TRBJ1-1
CASSLRLGNTEAFF
TGTGCCAGCAGCTTGAGACTGGGGAACACTGAAGCTTTCTTT
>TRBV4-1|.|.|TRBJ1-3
CASSRLQLLPGNTIYF
TGCGCCAGCAGCCGGTTACAACTTCTACCTGGAAACACCATATATTTT
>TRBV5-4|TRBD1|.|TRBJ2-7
CASSQQGQGINEQYF
TGTGCCAGCAGCCAACAGGGACAGGGGATCAACGAGCAGTACTTC
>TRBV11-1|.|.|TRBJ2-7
CASSQSTYEQYF
TGTGCCAGCAGCCAAAGCACCTACGAGCAGTACTTC
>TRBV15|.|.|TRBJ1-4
CATSRLNEKLFF
TGTGCCACCAGCAGACTCAATGAAAAACTGTTTTTT
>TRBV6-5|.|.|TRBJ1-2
CASRRWQGPYGYTF
TGTGCCAGCAGGAGGTGGCAGGGTCCATATGGCTACACCTTC
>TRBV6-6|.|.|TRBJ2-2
CASRSAGLGELFF
TGTGCCAGCAGATCTGCGGGGTTGGGGGAGCTGTTTTTT
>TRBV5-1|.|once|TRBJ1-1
CASSPDKPEAFF
TGCGCCAGCAGCCCTGACAAGCCTGAAGCTTTCTTT
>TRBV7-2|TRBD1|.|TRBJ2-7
CASSLARTGVHEQYF
TGTGCCAGCAGCTTAGCCCGGACAGGGGTTCACGAGCAGTACTTC
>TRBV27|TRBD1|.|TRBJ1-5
CASSLMFTGGGHQPQHF
TGTGCCAGCAGTTTAATGTTTACAGGGGGCGGGCATCAGCCCCAGCATTTT
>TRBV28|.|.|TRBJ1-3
CASSVLGGLFSGNTIYF
TGTGCCAGCAGTGTTTTGGGGGGCCTTTTCTCTGGAAACACCATATATTTT
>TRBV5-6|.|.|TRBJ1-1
CASSLGQSTMRVEAFF
TGTGCCAGCAGCTTGGGACAGTCAACAATGCGGGTCGAAGCTTTCTTT
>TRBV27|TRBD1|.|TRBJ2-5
CASSSPGQGQETQYF
TGTGCCAGCAGTTCCCCCGGACAGGGCCAAGAGACCCAGTACTTC
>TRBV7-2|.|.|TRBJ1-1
CASSPGGWGEAFF
TGTGCCAGCAGCCCGGGAGGCTGGGGTGAAGCTTTCTTT
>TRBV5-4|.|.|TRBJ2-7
CASSSLDRPLHF
TGTGCCAGCAGCTCTTTAGACAGGCCCCTACACTTC
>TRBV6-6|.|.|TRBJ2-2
CASTGYTGELFF
TGTGCCAGCACAGGCTACACCGGGGAGCTGTTTTTT
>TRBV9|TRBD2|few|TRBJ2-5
CASSGRLAGALRETQYF
TGTGCCAGCAGCGGGAGACTAGCGGGGGCCCTCCGGGAGACCCAGTACTTC
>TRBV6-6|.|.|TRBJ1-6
CASSYPPGRRNSPLHF
TGTGCCAGCAGTTACCCCCCAGGGAGGAGGAATTCACCCCTCCACTTT